The sequence of this T cell receptor beta chain was determined in a study of T cell repertoires in cytomegalovirus infection. Study context: Researchers turned to recently identified HLA-C-restricted CMV epitopes as well as well-studied HLA-B-restricted ones. It was the public TCR beta signatures that indicated both CMV infection and matching HLA type. General observations from the study: There were HLA-C-restricted CMV-specific TCR beta clonotypes dominating the ex vivo response. Frequencies of public TCR beta families were cumulated, and this identified carriers of CMV plus the relevant HLA.

TCRdb reprocessed the reads via MiXCR and lists one record per CDR3 protein. The table records some 800,000 distinct CDR3 sequences, less than 35% of them present only once. Comment on this clonotype: The antigen remains unidentified.

The ends were cut back, 6 bases at V and 5 bases at J, with 13 bases in the middle. Germline loops: CDR1 MDHEN, CDR2 SYDVKM. The CDR3 sequence is 13 residues long. This receptor was taken from a human donor in good health (CMV status not recorded). Some clones in this sample may be carry-over from other donors' samples. V is TRBV28 and J is TRBJ1-1, with D possibly TRBD1 on 5 matching bases. Here the sequenced sample was cultured CD8+ T cells from PBMCs, taken from culture after CMV antigen stimulation. CDR3 loop: CASSTGAWTEAFF. CDR3 nucleotides: TGTGCCAGCAGCACTGGGGCTTGGACTGAAGCTTTCTTT. The full variable domain, its missing parts supplied by reference TRBV28 and TRBJ1-1, is DVKVTQSSRYLVKRTGEKVFLECVQDMDHENMFWYRQDPGLGLRLIYFSYDVKMKEKGDIPEGYSVSREKKERFSLILESASTNQTSMYLCASSTGAWTEAFFGQGTRLTVV.